One and the same sample provided the 13 T cell receptor beta chains below, sequenced in a study of control samples from healthy donors and cancer patients. Using immunoSEQ multiplex PCR, the repertoire was profiled, and TCRdb retains in-frame clones only, with some absent. The top ten hold over 2.5% of the sample, which has approximately 74,000 clones, approximately 94% seen once. The sequencing sample was made of blood. These receptors were collected from a woman younger than 45 in good health.

The V and J genes are TRBV19 and TRBJ1-2; D is ambiguous. The CDR3 totals 15 residues. Per germline, CDR1 LNHDA and CDR2 SQIVND (reference sequence). V lost 3 bases and J 3 bases, leaving 14 bases between the germline ends. CDR3 loop: CASSIPAGKDYGYTF. CDR3 in DNA: TGTGCCAGTAGTATCCCGGCGGGAAAGGACTATGGCTACACCTTC.

The chain couples TRBV6-5 to TRBJ2-2, with D maybe TRBD2 (5 bases). Germline V gives CDR1 MNHEY, CDR2 SVGAGI. This CDR3 is built from 14 residues. The V end lost 8 bases, the J end lost 0 bases, and 10 bases lay between the germline ends. CDR3 loop: CASPLGPNTGELFF. In DNA form, the CDR3 reads TGTGCCAGCCCACTAGGTCCGAACACCGGGGAGCTGTTTTTT.

V gene TRBV19 combines with J gene TRBJ2-7; 7 positions match TRBD1. CDR3 length: 15 amino acids. The V and J ends lost 3 bases and 0 bases, in that order; junction bases with no gene match: 5. Germline CDR1 LNHDA, CDR2 SQIVND (reference sequence). CDR3 protein: CASSISGTASYEQYF. The CDR3 DNA sequence: TGTGCCAGTAGTATTTCCGGGACAGCCTCCTACGAGCAGTACTTC. Using reference TRBV19 and TRBJ2-7 for the parts outside the CDR3, the full variable domain is DGGITQSPKYLFRKEGQNVTLSCEQNLNHDAMYWYRQDPGQGLRLIYYSQIVNDFQKGDIAEGYSVSREKKESFPLTVTSAQKNPTAFYLCASSISGTASYEQYFGPGTRLTVT.

The chain employs TRBV4-1 and TRBJ1-5; D is unresolved. The CDR3 runs 17 residues. In germline, CDR1 is MGHRA, CDR2 YSYEKL. V dropped 3 bases and J dropped 4 bases, with 19 bases sitting between them. In DNA form, the CDR3 reads TGCGCCAGCAGCCAGGCCGTTCCTTACGGAGGGAATCAGCCCCAGCATTTT. As protein: CASSQAVPYGGNQPQHF.

The rearrangement uses TRBV4-1 and TRBJ1-4; D is possibly TRBD1 (5 bases). Germline V gene data show CDR1 as MGHRA and CDR2 as YSYEKL. The CDR3 consists of 18 residues. Trimming removed 2 bases at V and 5 bases at J, with 21 bases between. This CDR3 is CASSQHPPPQVPNEKLFF. CDR3 nucleotides: TGCGCCAGCAGCCAACACCCCCCACCACAGGTACCGAATGAAAAACTGTTTTTT.

This clone was detected only once. The chain links TRBV12-3 or TRBV12-4 to TRBJ2-7, with TRBD2 identical over 11 bases. The CDR3 extends over 13 amino acids. J lost 9 bases, V lost 5 bases, and 6 bases had no gene match. The CDR3 nucleotides are TGTGCCAGCAGTCCAGGACTAGCGGGCCTGCAGTACTTC. Residues: CASSPGLAGLQYF.

The rearrangement joins TRBV3-1 (or the pseudogene TRBV3-2) to TRBJ1-3; D possibly corresponds to TRBD1 (5 bases). The CDR3 runs 17 residues. Germline V gene lookup returns CDR1 LGHDT and CDR2 YNNKEL (reference sequence). The V end lost 1 base, the J end lost 4 bases, and 17 bases lay between the germline ends. CDR3 coding DNA: TGTGCCAGCAGCCAAGCTTTAGGTGGGACCTCGGGAAACACCATATATTTT. It yields the protein CASSQALGGTSGNTIYF.

The chain recombines TRBV5-6 with TRBJ1-2; 9 bases map to TRBD1. Germline V gives CDR1 SGHDT, CDR2 YYEEEE. The CDR3 has 14 residues. After removal of 5 bases from V and 4 bases from J, the junction contained 6 bases not matched to a gene. The CDR3 loop is CASSRQGVGYGYTF. The CDR3 nucleotides read TGTGCCAGCAGTCGACAGGGGGTGGGCTATGGCTACACCTTC.

The genes are TRBV3-1 (or the pseudogene TRBV3-2) and TRBJ2-1; D is possibly TRBD2 (5 bases). Germline CDR1 is LGHDT and CDR2 is YNNKEL (reference sequence). The CDR3 spans 12 residues. The V and J ends lost 4 bases and 8 bases respectively, with 9 bases between them. CDR3 sequence reads: CASSLSGYEQFF. The DNA of the CDR3 is TGTGCCAGCAGCCTATCGGGGTATGAGCAGTTCTTC.

The chain is built from TRBV5-1 and TRBJ1-1; D unresolved. Germline CDR1 reads SGHRS; CDR2 reads YFSETQ. The CDR3 covers 13 residues. The V end was cut by 0 bases, the J end by 5 bases, with 8 bases between. CDR3 protein: CASSLEGLTEAFF. The CDR3, as DNA: TGCGCCAGCAGCTTGGAAGGGTTAACTGAAGCTTTCTTT. Looking up the rest from reference TRBV5-1 and TRBJ1-1 gives the full variable domain: KAGVTQTPRYLIKTRGQQVTLSCSPISGHRSVSWYQQTPGQGLQFLFEYFSETQRNKGNFPGRFSGRQFSNSRSEMNVSTLELGDSALYLCASSLEGLTEAFFGQGTRLTVV.

The V gene is TRBV11-2, the J gene TRBJ1-1, with 9 bases identical to TRBD1. Germline trimming cut 3 bases from V and 4 bases from J; bases unmatched to any gene: 18. CDR1 SGHAT and CDR2 FQNNGV come from the germline V gene. CDR3 length: 19 residues. CDR3 residues: CASSLFRTGDAFEFTEAFF. In DNA form, the CDR3 reads TGTGCCAGCAGCTTGTTTCGGACAGGGGACGCCTTTGAATTCACTGAAGCTTTCTTT.

This chain connects TRBV7-9 to TRBJ1-2; 9 nucleotides match TRBD1. The germline V gene has CDR1 SEHNR and CDR2 FQNEAQ (reference sequence). The CDR3 totals 14 residues. Unmatched junction bases numbered 2, after V lost 4 bases and J lost 2 bases. CDR3 sequence: CASSSGTGNYGYTF. CDR3 nucleotide sequence: TGTGCCAGCAGCTCCGGGACAGGGAACTATGGCTACACCTTC.

This chain joins TRBV5-1 and TRBJ1-1; D is unresolved. Germline values: CDR1 SGHRS, CDR2 YFSETQ. The CDR3 is 13 residues long. Trimming pared 0 bases from V and 5 bases from J, leaving 8 bases between. As DNA, the CDR3 is TGCGCCAGCAGCTTGGAGTTCGGGACTGAAGCTTTCTTT. Its translation is CASSLEFGTEAFF.